Below, 17 T cell receptor beta chains from the same sample are listed, as sequenced in a study of CD8 T cells in ankylosing spondylitis. TCRdb fed the 5' RACE reads into MiXCR, producing one record per CDR3 protein. The top ten clones hold approximately 40% of a sample with approximately 9,700 distinct CDR3 sequences, 5% to 6.5% of them seen once. The specimen sequenced was blood, either unsorted or a sorted T cell fraction (not recorded which). The origin of the receptors is a female donor with ankylosing spondylitis or in good health (not recorded which).

The chain couples TRBV9 to TRBJ2-3; a weak D match, TRBD2 (6 bases). CDR1 and CDR2 (germline): SGDLS, YYNGEE. Trimming removed 3 bases at V and 3 bases at J, with 11 bases between. The CDR3 extends over 14 amino acids. The CDR3 nucleotides read TGTGCCAGCAGCGCGGGAGTGGTTACAGATACGCAGTATTTT. The encoded protein is CASSAGVVTDTQYF.

The chain is built from TRBV9 and TRBJ2-7; 8 nucleotides agree with TRBD1. CDR1 is SGDLS, CDR2 YYNGEE, per germline. Losses at the gene ends were 4 bases for V and 2 bases for J; bases not matched to a gene: 5. The CDR3 has 14 amino acids. CDR3 sequence (DNA): TGTGCCAGCAGCCCGGGGACAGGACCCTACGAGCAGTACTTC. Protein sequence: CASSPGTGPYEQYF.

Many counts were recorded for this clonotype. The genes are TRBV9 and TRBJ2-7; D is perhaps TRBD1 (6 bases). V lost 3 bases to trimming and J lost 6 bases, with 16 bases between them. Germline assignment: CDR1 SGDLS and CDR2 YYNGEE. The CDR3 has 14 residues. As DNA, the CDR3 is TGTGCCAGCAGCGATGGGGGCAGGGAGATCGAGCAGTACTTC. Translation: CASSDGGREIEQYF.

This clonotype has at least ten counts. J is TRBJ2-2 and V is TRBV9; TRBD2 is a possible D gene (6 bases). Trimming cost V 2 bases and J 3 bases, with 14 bases left between them. Germline-derived CDR1 and CDR2 are SGDLS and YYNGEE. The CDR3 is 16 amino acids. This CDR3 is CASSVGGRSDTGELFF. The CDR3 DNA reads as TGTGCCAGCAGCGTCGGTGGGAGGTCGGACACCGGGGAGCTGTTTTTT.

This clonotype was observed many times. This chain joins TRBV9 and TRBJ1-4, with D perhaps matching TRBD1 (5 bases). Germline V gene lookup returns CDR1 SGDLS and CDR2 YYNGEE. The CDR3 sequence is 14 residues long. Trimming cost V 4 bases and J 1 base, with 8 bases left between them. CDR3 nucleotide sequence: TGTGCCAGCAGCCCGGGGGGAACTAATGAAAAACTGTTTTTT. Protein: CASSPGGTNEKLFF.

This clonotype appeared a few times. V and J are TRBV9 and TRBJ2-5; TRBD2 matches 11 bases. CDR3 length: 15 amino acids. V trimming: 0 bases; J trimming: 4 bases; junction bases outside the gene matches: 2. The germline V gene encodes CDR1 SGDLS and CDR2 YYNGEE. CDR3 DNA: TGTGCCAGCAGCGTAGGGGGGACTAGCGGAGAGACCCAGTACTTC. Translating gives CASSVGGTSGETQYF.

This clonotype was counted many times. V is TRBV9 and J is TRBJ2-5; 11 nucleotides agree with TRBD2. This CDR3 contains 16 residues. Germline V CDR1 and CDR2: SGDLS, YYNGEE. V dropped 2 bases and J dropped 4; count of bases not matched to a gene: 7. CDR3 sequence (DNA): TGTGCCAGCAGCGTGTTAGCGGGGGGGCCCCCAGAGACCCAGTACTTC. It is translated as CASSVLAGGPPETQYF. The full variable domain, completed using reference TRBV9 and TRBJ2-5, is DSGVTQTPKHLITATGQRVTLRCSPRSGDLSVYWYQQSLDQGLQFLIQYYNGEERAKGNILERFSAQQFPDLHSELNLSSLELGDSALYFCASSVLAGGPPETQYFGPGTRLLVL.

This clonotype was picked up many times. V and J are TRBV9 and TRBJ2-7; 8 bases are shared with TRBD1. Germline assignment: CDR1 SGDLS and CDR2 YYNGEE. J gave up 3 bases and V 0 bases, and 5 bases lay outside the gene matches. The CDR3 is made up of 15 amino acids. The CDR3 loop reads CASSVGTGKGYEQYF. The DNA of the CDR3 is TGTGCCAGCAGCGTAGGGACAGGGAAAGGCTACGAGCAGTACTTC.

Ten or more counts support this clonotype. The chain employs TRBV9 and TRBJ1-5; D possibly corresponds to TRBD1 (5 bases). Germline V gives CDR1 SGDLS, CDR2 YYNGEE. The CDR3 loop spans 14 amino acids. V was shortened by 0 bases and J by 9 bases, with 13 bases between the two germline ends. CDR3 nucleotides: TGTGCCAGCAGCGTAGGGTCTGGGAGGGGGCCCCAGCATTTT. It specifies CASSVGSGRGPQHF.

This clonotype is medium-sized (0.01 to 0.1%). V gene TRBV9 combines with J gene TRBJ1-1, with 8 bases fitting TRBD1. CDR3 length: 15 amino acids. The germline CDR1 and CDR2 sequences are SGDLS and YYNGEE. V trimming: 3 bases; J trimming: 3 bases; junction bases outside the gene matches: 7. The CDR3 DNA is TGTGCCAGCAGCGGTTCGACAGGGGCACACACTGAAGCTTTCTTT. As protein: CASSGSTGAHTEAFF.

This clonotype came up many times. The chain employs TRBV9 and TRBJ2-7; D gene unclear. The CDR3 has 14 amino acids. Trimming removed 4 bases at V and 2 bases at J, with 13 bases between. Looked up from germline, CDR1 is SGDLS and CDR2 is YYNGEE. The CDR3 region is CASSPTMGTYEQYF. In nucleotides, the CDR3 is TGTGCCAGCAGCCCGACGATGGGGACCTACGAGCAGTACTTC.

The sample holds many counts of this clonotype. The DNA of the CDR3 is TGTGCCAGCAGCGTAGGGCACAGTAGCAATCAGCCCCAGCATTTT. Its translation: CASSVGHSSNQPQHF. V gene TRBV9 combines with J gene TRBJ1-5; D not resolved. The V and J ends lost 0 bases and 0 bases respectively, with 7 bases between them. The germline CDR1 and CDR2 sequences are SGDLS and YYNGEE. CDR3 length equals 15 residues.

This clonotype was seen ten or more times. The rearrangement uses TRBV9 and TRBJ2-1; TRBD2 matches at 10 bases. The V segment lost 3 bases and the J segment 7 bases; nucleotides outside the gene matches: 4. The CDR3 length is 14 residues. Germline loops: CDR1 SGDLS, CDR2 YYNGEE. In DNA form, the CDR3 reads TGTGCCAGCAGCGGCGCTAGCGGGAGTAATGAGCAGTTCTTC. Amino acid sequence: CASSGASGSNEQFF.

This clonotype was counted a few times. The J gene is TRBJ2-1, the V gene TRBV9, with 8 positions matching TRBD1. The germline V gene has CDR1 SGDLS and CDR2 YYNGEE. Trimming at V came to 3 bases and at J to 14 bases, leaving 4 bases not matched to a gene. This CDR3 contains 11 residues. CDR3 protein: CASSGDRGKFF. DNA for the CDR3: TGTGCCAGCAGCGGCGACAGGGGAAAGTTCTTC.

The rearrangement joins TRBV9 to TRBJ2-1; 8 bases agree with TRBD2. V lost 5 bases, J lost 6 bases, and 13 bases stayed unmatched. In germline, CDR1 is SGDLS, CDR2 YYNGEE. The CDR3 has 16 amino acids. CDR3 nucleotide sequence: TGTGCCAGCAGTAGCCGTCAGACTCGGGAGGGCAATGAGCAGTTCTTC. Translating it yields CASSSRQTREGNEQFF.

This clonotype was detected ten times or more. The chain couples TRBV9 to TRBJ1-2, with D hard to call. The CDR3 is 12 residues long. Germline loops: CDR1 SGDLS, CDR2 YYNGEE. V gave up 3 bases and J gave up 8 bases, with 11 bases separating them. CDR3 nucleotides: TGTGCCAGCAGCGACTTTCTCCGGGGCTACACCTTC. It codes for CASSDFLRGYTF.

J is TRBJ1-1 and V is TRBV9; possible D gene TRBD1, 5 bases. Trimming left V 0 bases short and J 7 bases short, with 10 bases between. The CDR3 spans 13 residues. Germline V gives CDR1 SGDLS, CDR2 YYNGEE. The CDR3 loop reads CASSVGDTGEAFF. For the CDR3, the DNA is TGTGCCAGCAGCGTAGGCGACACAGGTGAAGCTTTCTTT.